The clone carrying this TCR beta chain was detected a few times. Antigen unknown. The read ends 3 residues shy of where the CDR3 ends; the end is completed using the germline J gene. Germline V CDR1 and CDR2: SGHRS, YFSETQ. This CDR3 is 15 amino acids long. The V and J ends lost 4 bases and 4 bases, in that order; junction bases with no gene match: 3. This sample was taken from a study of T cell clonality in common variable immunodeficiency. Study-wide results and caveats: Compared with controls, CVID subjects had fewer shared TCRbeta clones. In common variable immunodeficiency, TCR beta chains reportedly carried fewer deletions and N-nucleotide insertions. TCRbeta clonality was increased in CVID versus healthy controls.

Control and CVID samples contributed equal amounts of genomic DNA. The assay was immunoSEQ multiplex PCR, and TCRdb's table has in-frame clones only and misses some. This repertoire holds some 42,000 clones, and none appear only once. The receptor comes from a person between 18 and 75 years old in good health. The V and J genes are TRBV5-1 and TRBJ2-1, with 12 bases aligning to TRBD2. Sequencing was performed on peripheral blood mononuclear cells. CDR3 DNA, as far as it was read: TGCGCCAGCAGCGGGACTAGCGGGTTTTACAATGAG. Translation: CASSGTSGFYNE. The complete CDR3 reads CASSGTSGFYNEQFF.